This TCR beta chain was recovered during a study of long-term antiretroviral therapy in people with HIV. Study-level points and caveats: Across all time points, the repertoire was dominated by clones that expanded before ART. Post-treatment diversity went higher with ART but stayed below transplant donor controls.

Details on this clone: The target antigen is unknown.

immunoSEQ v3.0 was run at survey level. Using immunoSEQ multiplex PCR, the repertoire was profiled, and TCRdb retains in-frame clones only, with some absent. The sample shows around 16,000 clones, approximately 81% of them seen only once. CDR1 is SEHNR and CDR2 is FQNEAQ in the germline V gene (reference sequence). Germline trimming cut 6 bases from V and 4 bases from J; bases unmatched to any gene: 7. This CDR3 is built from 15 residues. This chain links TRBV7-9 with TRBJ2-2, with 8 bases identical to TRBD1. Sequences were derived from unsorted PBMCs, sampled roughly 1.3 years before starting antiretroviral therapy. The receptor was derived from a man younger than 40 with HIV. In nucleotides, the CDR3 is TGTGCCAGCAGTGGCGGGACAGGATCCACCGGGGAGCTGTTTTTT. Its translation is CASSGGTGSTGELFF.